This passage covers 27 T cell receptor beta chains from one sample sequenced in a study of tumor-infiltrating lymphocytes in localized non-small cell lung cancer (dated by TCRdb to about 2021). The library came from the immunoSEQ multiplex PCR assay. TCRdb carries this immuneACCESS record with in-frame sequences only. Its versions omit some clonotypes, under half of them owing to an unresolved V gene in the studies checked, with the rest unexplained. The sample contains over 10,000 clones, approximately 85% of them found a single time. In total, the top ten clones hold under 4.5% of the sample. Sequencing input: uninvolved lung tissue not adjacent to the tumor. The receptors were sampled from a human donor with non-small cell lung cancer.

The chain employs TRBV9 and TRBJ1-1, with 7 bases identical to TRBD1. V lost 0 bases and J lost 1; bases outside the gene matches: 6. Germline V gene sequence: CDR1 SGDLS, CDR2 YYNGEE. The CDR3 runs 16 residues. DNA for the CDR3: TGTGCCAGCAGCGTAGCCGGGACAGTAACGAACACTGAAGCTTTCTTT. It specifies CASSVAGTVTNTEAFF.

This chain links TRBV6-5 with TRBJ1-1; D not resolved. Trimming pared 2 bases from V and 1 base from J, leaving 5 bases between. The CDR3 totals 13 residues. CDR1 and CDR2 (germline): MNHEY, SVGAGI. The CDR3 nucleotides are TGTGCCAGCAGTTACAGGGCGAACACTGAAGCTTTCTTT. Protein: CASSYRANTEAFF.

This clone was detected a few times. The chain couples TRBV6-1 to TRBJ2-3; no clear D gene. Germline CDR1 reads MNHNS; CDR2 reads SASEGT. V lost 6 bases and J 7 bases, leaving 17 bases between the germline ends. The CDR3 is 14 amino acids. The CDR3 region has the DNA TGTGCCAGCAGGGTTGGCTCCTCCGTGTATACGCAGTATTTT. It codes for CASRVGSSVYTQYF.

This clone is deemed large. The V and J genes are TRBV7-2 and TRBJ2-1, with 13 positions matching TRBD2. Germline V gives CDR1 SGHTA, CDR2 FQGNSA. There are 15 residues in the CDR3. The V gene end was trimmed by 1 base and the J gene end by 6 bases; junction bases not matched to a gene: 0. The CDR3 loop reads CASSLGLAGGNEQFF. The CDR3 DNA follows: TGTGCCAGCAGCTTAGGACTAGCGGGAGGCAATGAGCAGTTCTTC.

The chain is built from TRBV6-7 and TRBJ2-6; D is uncertain. TRBV6-7 falls under the ORF class, with uncertain function. V lost 0 bases, J lost 0 bases, and 6 bases lay in between. There are 16 residues in the CDR3. The CDR3 nucleotides read TGTGCCAGCAGTTACTCGATGAGCTCTGGGGCCAACGTCCTGACTTTC. It specifies CASSYSMSSGANVLTF.

CDR3 in DNA: TGTGCCAGCAGTGAATTTGGCGAAAAACTGTTTTTT. This encodes CASSEFGEKLFF. The chain uses TRBV6-1 and TRBJ1-4; no clear D gene. The germline gives CDR1 MNHNS, CDR2 SASEGT. Trimming took off 2 bases at V and 8 bases at J, with 6 bases between the two ends. This CDR3 spans 12 amino acids.

This chain joins TRBV5-1 and TRBJ1-2; a possible D gene is TRBD1 (6 bases). The CDR3 loop spans 13 amino acids. Germline CDR1 is SGHRS and CDR2 is YFSETQ. V lost 5 bases and J 4 bases, leaving 12 bases between the germline ends. CDR3 coding DNA: TGCGCCAGCAGGACCGACAGGAGCTATGGCTACACCTTC. Translating gives CASRTDRSYGYTF.

V is TRBV6-1 and J is TRBJ2-3; a possible D gene is TRBD2 (7 bases). Trimming stripped 2 bases from V and 5 bases from J, with 17 bases between. CDR1 is MNHNS, CDR2 SASEGT, per germline. The CDR3 has 16 amino acids. The CDR3 protein is CASSEQGGGGGDTQYF. CDR3 nucleotide sequence: TGTGCCAGCAGTGAACAGGGCGGAGGGGGGGGAGATACGCAGTATTTT.

The gene calls are TRBV7-9 and TRBJ2-2, with D perhaps TRBD2 (5 bases). The CDR3 extends over 16 amino acids. Germline V CDR1 and CDR2: SEHNR, FQNEAQ (reference sequence). V gave up 4 bases and J gave up 6 bases, with 18 bases separating them. DNA of the CDR3: TGTGCCAGCAGCTCCAGCCTACTAGGAACCCCCGGGGAGCTGTTTTTT. This gives the protein CASSSSLLGTPGELFF.

This clone came up a few times. The chain is built from TRBV2 and TRBJ1-1; maybe TRBD1 (6 bases). The V gene lost 7 bases and the J gene lost 0 bases, with 12 bases spanning the gap. Germline V gene lookup returns CDR1 SNHLY and CDR2 FYNNEI. The CDR3 has 14 residues. This CDR3 is CASIRGDMNTEAFF. DNA of the CDR3: TGTGCCAGCATACGGGGGGACATGAACACTGAAGCTTTCTTT.

V is TRBV28 and J is TRBJ2-3; D tentatively reads TRBD1 or TRBD2 (5 bases each). Germline V gene sequence: CDR1 MDHEN, CDR2 SYDVKM. The length of the CDR3 is 15 residues. The V end lost 2 bases, the J end lost 1 base, and 10 bases lay between the germline ends. CDR3 nucleotide sequence: TGTGCCAGCAGTTTAATCGGGGCGGGCACAGATACGCAGTATTTT. It encodes CASSLIGAGTDTQYF.

The chain couples TRBV30 to TRBJ1-2; D is unclear. CDR1 is GTSNPN and CDR2 is SVGIG in the germline V gene (reference sequence). The CDR3 has 14 amino acids. The V and J ends lost 2 bases and 4 bases respectively, with 14 bases between them. CDR3 nucleotide sequence: TGTGCCTGGAGTCACTCCCTTTCAAGCTATGGCTACACCTTC. It encodes CAWSHSLSSYGYTF.

The rearrangement uses TRBV27 and TRBJ2-2, with unresolved D. V was pared by 3 bases and J by 4 bases, with 6 bases between. Looked up from germline, CDR1 is MNHEY and CDR2 is SMNVEV (reference sequence). CDR3 size: 13 residues. The chain's CDR3 is CASSFPPTGELFF. CDR3 DNA: TGTGCCAGCAGTTTCCCTCCCACCGGGGAGCTGTTTTTT.

This chain connects TRBV10-3 to TRBJ2-5; D remains unclear. CDR1 is ENHRY and CDR2 is SYGVKD in the germline V gene. The CDR3 runs to 16 residues. V was trimmed by 0 bases and J by 5 bases, leaving 16 bases between them. The CDR3 region has the DNA TGTGCCATCAGTGAGTCCGGGCTCGGACGAGAGGAGACCCAGTACTTC. Residues: CAISESGLGREETQYF.

The rearrangement links TRBV28 to TRBJ2-6; no definite D call. Trimming removed 6 bases at V and 2 bases at J, with 8 bases between. The CDR3 has 14 residues. Germline CDR1 reads MDHEN; CDR2 reads SYDVKM. CDR3 sequence: CASSDTTGANVLTF. CDR3 nucleotide sequence: TGTGCCAGCAGCGATACTACTGGGGCCAACGTCCTGACTTTC.

This rearrangement joins TRBV5-1 to TRBJ2-1; 8 bases line up with TRBD2. CDR3 length equals 16 residues. CDR1 is SGHRS, CDR2 YFSETQ, per germline. The V gene end was trimmed by 0 bases and the J gene end by 0 bases; junction bases not matched to a gene: 2. The CDR3 coding sequence is TGCGCCAGCAGCTTGGCCACTAGCGGCTCCTACAATGAGCAGTTCTTC. Translating gives CASSLATSGSYNEQFF.

The chain has TRBV5-1 and TRBJ1-1; perhaps TRBD1 as D (6 bases). The CDR3 sequence is 15 residues long. Trimming took 0 bases from V and 5 from J, leaving 14 bases between them. The germline gives CDR1 SGHRS, CDR2 YFSETQ. Here the CDR3 DNA reads TGCGCCAGCAGCTTGGGGGGCAGGGGAAGGACTGAAGCTTTCTTT. Translating it yields CASSLGGRGRTEAFF. The variable domain in full, completed from reference TRBV5-1 and TRBJ1-1, reads KAGVTQTPRYLIKTRGQQVTLSCSPISGHRSVSWYQQTPGQGLQFLFEYFSETQRNKGNFPGRFSGRQFSNSRSEMNVSTLELGDSALYLCASSLGGRGRTEAFFGQGTRLTVV.

The chain has TRBV2 and TRBJ1-5; TRBD1 matches 8 bases. Germline assignment: CDR1 SNHLY and CDR2 FYNNEI. This CDR3 comprises 18 residues. V gave up 2 bases and J gave up 0 bases; unmatched junction bases: 9. CDR3 sequence (DNA): TGTGCCAGCAGTGAAAGGCAGGGGGCTCTGTATAGCAATCAGCCCCAGCATTTT. Residues: CASSERQGALYSNQPQHF.

This clone occurred once. The rearrangement links TRBV6-5 to TRBJ1-1; D not certain. The CDR3 has 14 amino acids. CDR1 and CDR2 (germline): MNHEY, SVGAGI. V shed 6 bases and J shed 0 bases, with 11 bases lying between them. The CDR3 is CASSLYRMNTEAFF. CDR3 in DNA: TGTGCCAGCAGCTTATACCGCATGAACACTGAAGCTTTCTTT.

The chain uses TRBV5-4 and TRBJ2-5; D is perhaps TRBD2 (5 bases). The CDR3 is 14 residues long. The germline V gene has CDR1 SGHNT and CDR2 YYREEE (reference sequence). V lost 1 base to trimming and J lost 4 bases, with 11 bases between them. CDR3: CASSLRSALETQYF. For the CDR3, the DNA is TGTGCCAGCAGCTTGCGTAGCGCGTTAGAGACCCAGTACTTC.

The chain carries TRBV18 and TRBJ1-5; 8 bases align to TRBD1. V was clipped by 4 bases and J by 7 bases; unmatched bases: 6. The CDR3 is made up of 14 amino acids. Per the germline V gene, CDR1 is KGHSH and CDR2 is LQKENI. Here the CDR3 reads CASSQGQGTQPQHF. Written as DNA, the CDR3 is TGTGCCAGCTCACAAGGACAGGGTACGCAGCCCCAGCATTTT.

The chain combines TRBV30 with TRBJ2-7; D may be TRBD1 (6 bases). From germline, CDR1 is GTSNPN and CDR2 SVGIG (reference sequence). There are 12 residues in the CDR3. Trimming pared 1 base from V and 4 bases from J, leaving 8 bases between. CDR3 nucleotide sequence: TGTGCCTGGAGTGCGACAGGTTACGAGCAGTACTTC. Protein product: CAWSATGYEQYF.

The chain is built from TRBV13 and TRBJ1-5; no definite D call. Per germline, CDR1 PRHDT and CDR2 FYEKMQ (reference sequence). With 4 bases removed from V and 2 bases from J, the gap between germline ends came to 12 bases. The CDR3 has 15 residues. CDR3: CASSSSSQGNQPQHF. CDR3 DNA: TGTGCCAGCAGCTCCAGCTCCCAGGGCAATCAGCCCCAGCATTTT.

V usage is TRBV28 and J usage is TRBJ1-1; 10 bases are a match to TRBD1. Per germline, CDR1 MDHEN and CDR2 SYDVKM. Trimming at V came to 7 bases and at J to 10 bases, leaving 9 bases not matched to a gene. The CDR3 loop spans 13 amino acids. The DNA for the CDR3 is TGTGCCAGCACCATGACAGGGGGCGCGGGAGCTTTCTTT. Protein sequence: CASTMTGGAGAFF.

The genes are TRBV10-3 and TRBJ1-5; tentative D call: TRBD1 (6 bases). The CDR3 is 13 residues long. The germline V gene has CDR1 ENHRY and CDR2 SYGVKD. V gave up 4 bases and J gave up 3 bases, with 7 bases separating them. CDR3 residues: CAISGTDNQPQHF. In nucleotides, the CDR3 is TGTGCCATCAGTGGGACAGACAATCAGCCCCAGCATTTT.

The rearrangement joins TRBV6-1 to TRBJ2-7; weak D call: TRBD2 (6 bases). V dropped 5 bases and J dropped 2 bases, with 13 bases sitting between them. Per germline, CDR1 MNHNS and CDR2 SASEGT. The CDR3 is made up of 14 amino acids. The CDR3, as DNA: TGTGCCAGCAGTTTCACTAGCCCGGCCTACGAGCAGTACTTC. This encodes CASSFTSPAYEQYF.

CDR3 protein: CASSEASLSTSQPQHF. In DNA, the CDR3 is TGTGCCAGCAGTGAAGCTTCCCTCTCGACGTCTCAGCCCCAGCATTTT. V usage is TRBV6-1 and J usage is TRBJ1-5; D gene unclear. This CDR3 is built from 16 residues. Trimming removed 0 bases at V and 6 bases at J, with 15 bases between. Germline V gene lookup returns CDR1 MNHNS and CDR2 SASEGT.